This T cell receptor (beta chain) was recovered during a study of T cells after yellow fever vaccination. Study at large: By means of CD3, CD45RA, CCR7 and CD95, the EM, EMRA, CM and Tscm memory subsets were sorted. General study results and limits: Researchers cautioned that FACS-sorted repertoires could harbor abundant clonotypes contaminating from the bulk population.

Template switching by 5'RACE produced TCR cDNA, adding a universal primer site and UMIs. TCRdb called the 5' RACE reads again in MiXCR, with one record for every CDR3 protein. The sample consists of about 26,000 distinct CDR3 sequences, approximately 4.2% of them appearing once. This clonotype was recorded a few times. This sequence was found in a man aged 18-30 years who received the YFV17D yellow fever vaccine. The material was PBMCs, either bulk or a sorted T-cell subset (CD4+, CD8+, memory, or dextramer-sorted; not recorded which), obtained on the day of the yellow fever booster vaccination.

The CDR3 spells CASSQYTAPYGYTF. Here the CDR3 DNA reads TGTGCCAGCAGCCAATATACAGCTCCCTATGGCTACACCTTC. The chain is built from TRBV3-1 and TRBJ1-2; D is unresolved. Germline-derived CDR1 and CDR2 are LGHDT and YNNKEL (reference sequence). This CDR3 spans 14 amino acids. With 2 bases removed from V and 4 bases from J, the gap between germline ends came to 11 bases.